These 6 T cell receptor beta chains came from one sample sequenced in a study of blood T cell repertoires in COVID-19. Assay used: immunoSEQ multiplex PCR; TCRdb lists only in-frame clones, some missing. The sample records approximately 320,000 clones, almost 85% being singletons. The sequencing input was peripheral blood. The receptor source for this set is a human donor in a cohort sampled during active COVID-19.

This chain connects TRBV24-1 to TRBJ1-1; no firm D call. The CDR3 sequence is 11 residues long. The germline CDR1 and CDR2 sequences are KGHDR and SFDVKD. Trimming cost V 5 bases and J 5 bases, with 5 bases left between them. CDR3 sequence: CATSGGTEAFF. Here the CDR3 DNA reads TGTGCCACCAGTGGAGGGACTGAAGCTTTCTTT.

This clone was observed a handful of times. The chain links TRBV25-1 to TRBJ1-1; weak D call: TRBD1 (5 bases). Germline V CDR1 and CDR2: MGHDK, SYGVNS. CDR3 size: 12 residues. Trimming left V 3 bases short and J 8 bases short, with 10 bases between. The CDR3 DNA sequence: TGTGCCAGCAGTGACAGGGCCCCAGAAGCTTTCTTT. Translated, it gives CASSDRAPEAFF.

This clone has only a few counts. Other DNA sequences from this sample encode an identical CDR3 as well. This sequence joins TRBV2 and TRBJ1-6, with D possibly matching TRBD1 (6 bases). V was clipped by 6 bases and J by 7 bases, with 13 bases between them. The CDR3 spans 14 residues. The germline V gene has CDR1 SNHLY and CDR2 FYNNEI. The CDR3 sequence: CASSEDGQNSPLHF. The DNA for the CDR3 is TGTGCCAGCAGCGAGGACGGACAGAATTCACCCCTCCACTTT.

The V and J genes are TRBV6-4 and TRBJ1-2; TRBD1 matches 8 bases. Trimming at V came to 7 bases and at J to 6 bases, leaving 7 bases not matched to a gene. Germline-derived CDR1 and CDR2 are MRHNA and SNTAGT. The CDR3 consists of 13 residues. The CDR3 here is CASIKDREDGYTF. The DNA for the CDR3 is TGTGCCAGCATCAAGGACAGGGAAGATGGCTACACCTTC.

The rearrangement joins TRBV12-3 or TRBV12-4 to TRBJ2-1; maybe TRBD2 (6 bases). The CDR3 is 13 amino acids. Trimming took 5 bases from V and 7 from J, leaving 12 bases between them. This CDR3 reads CASSQLSGNEQFF. CDR3 coding DNA: TGTGCCAGCAGTCAACTCAGCGGGAATGAGCAGTTCTTC.

In this sample, this clone turned up once. The rearrangement links TRBV10-3 to TRBJ2-7; 11 nucleotides line up with TRBD2. Unmatched junction bases numbered 3, after V lost 6 bases and J lost 2 bases. Per the germline V gene, CDR1 is ENHRY and CDR2 is SYGVKD. The CDR3 sequence is 14 residues long. DNA of the CDR3: TGTGCCATCAGCTATAGCGGGGGGGCCTACGAGCAGTACTTC. Residues: CAISYSGGAYEQYF.